These 18 T cell receptor beta chains were sequenced from one sample in a study of T cells in Graves' hyperthyroidism and ophthalmopathy. The source material, RNA transcripts, was used to amplify TCR beta CDR3 regions. RT-PCR in the first round (using the HTBI primer set) targeted the TCR CDR3. A single record per CDR3 protein comes from TCRdb applying MiXCR to the multiplex PCR reads. The sample lists approximately 740,000 distinct CDR3 sequences; 14% were seen once. The source material was blood. These receptors all come from a woman under 30 with Graves' hyperthyroidism.

In this sample, this clonotype turned up many times. V gene TRBV15 combines with J gene TRBJ1-1; no clear D gene. Trimming stripped 1 base from V and 4 bases from J, with 10 bases between. This CDR3 comprises 14 residues. Germline V gene sequence: CDR1 LNHNV, CDR2 YYDKDF (reference sequence). CDR3 DNA: TGTGCCACCAGCAGAGCGGAACCGTCCACTGAAGCTTTCTTT. Translating it yields CATSRAEPSTEAFF. Complete variable domain (other parts from reference TRBV15 and TRBJ1-1): DAMVIQNPRYQVTQFGKPVTLSCSQTLNHNVMYWYQQKSSQAPKLLFHYYDKDFNNEADTPDNFQSRRPNTSFCFLDIRSPGLGDTAMYLCATSRAEPSTEAFFGQGTRLTVV.

Ten or more counts support this clonotype. The chain combines TRBV20-1 with TRBJ2-3; 12 nucleotides match TRBD1. J was trimmed by 5 bases and V by 3 bases; bases with no gene match: 9. From germline, CDR1 is DFQATT and CDR2 SNEGSKA (reference sequence). This CDR3 region has 16 residues. DNA for the CDR3: TGCAGTGCTAGCAGTGCCCGGGACAGGGGGCAAGATACGCAGTATTTT. Encoded protein: CSASSARDRGQDTQYF.

This clonotype was detected many times. V and J are TRBV20-1 and TRBJ2-7; 9 bases align to TRBD1. V lost 0 bases, J lost 2 bases, and 8 bases stayed unmatched. The CDR3 extends over 16 amino acids. CDR1 is DFQATT and CDR2 is SNEGSKA in the germline V gene (reference sequence). In nucleotides, the CDR3 is TGCAGTGCTAGAGAATGGGGGGGACAGGGCACCTACGAGCAGTACTTC. It specifies CSAREWGGQGTYEQYF.

This clonotype appeared many times. The chain has TRBV7-9 and TRBJ2-7; possibly TRBD2 for D (6 bases). V dropped 4 bases and J dropped 0 bases, with 10 bases sitting between them. CDR1 is SEHNR and CDR2 is FQNEAQ in the germline V gene (reference sequence). This CDR3 contains 14 residues. CDR3 DNA: TGTGCCAGCAGCTCCTCTAGCGTCTCCTACGAGCAGTACTTC. Residues: CASSSSSVSYEQYF. The variable domain in full, with the rest retrieved from reference TRBV7-9 and TRBJ2-7, is DTGVSQNPRHKITKRGQNVTFRCDPISEHNRLYWYRQTLGQGPEFLTYFQNEAQLEKSRLLSDRFSAERPKGSFSTLEIQRTEQGDSAMYLCASSSSSVSYEQYFGPGTRLTVT.

This clonotype was observed a few times. The chain is built from TRBV12-3 or TRBV12-4 and TRBJ1-5, with unresolved D. The CDR3 totals 14 residues. Trimming left V 5 bases short and J 7 bases short, with 15 bases between. The CDR3 reads CASSRVGERQPQHF. DNA for the CDR3: TGTGCCAGCAGTCGAGTCGGGGAGCGGCAGCCCCAGCATTTT.

As for this clonotype: A much larger clone sits a single nucleotide away, making a read error possible. This sequence joins TRBV6-2 or TRBV6-3 and TRBJ1-1; no clear D. Per the germline V gene, CDR1 is MNHEY and CDR2 is SVGEGT. This CDR3 is 15 amino acids long. The ends were cut back, 2 bases at V and 1 base at J, with 11 bases in the middle. The CDR3 DNA sequence: TGTGCCAGCAGTTACATTTCGGGTGGGAACACTGAAGCTTTCTTT. This gives the protein CASSYISGGNTEAFF.

The chain joins TRBV7-3 to TRBJ2-3; D is undetermined. Germline CDR1 and CDR2: SGHTA and FQGTGA. CDR3 size: 14 residues. The V gene lost 6 bases and the J gene lost 6 bases, with 16 bases spanning the gap. The CDR3 DNA reads TGTGCCAGCAGATTAGACTGGCGTATCGATACGCAGTATTTT. Encoded protein: CASRLDWRIDTQYF.

In this sample, this clonotype turned up many times. This chain joins TRBV10-2 and TRBJ2-7, with TRBD2 matching 12 bases. The CDR3 covers 14 residues. Per the germline V gene, CDR1 is WSHSY and CDR2 is SAAADI. V lost 8 bases, J lost 2 bases, and 4 bases stayed unmatched. CDR3 coding DNA: TGCGCCAGCGGCCTAGCGGGAGGGCCCTACGAGCAGTACTTC. It translates to CASGLAGGPYEQYF.

This chain connects TRBV7-9 to TRBJ1-1; D perhaps matches TRBD1 (6 bases). The germline CDR1 and CDR2 sequences are SEHNR and FQNEAQ (reference sequence). This CDR3 is built from 19 residues. Trimming took 5 bases from V and 0 from J, leaving 25 bases between them. The DNA of the CDR3 is TGTGCCAGCAGCCTCGTCCTCGTGTGGGGAACAGGGTTGAACACTGAAGCTTTCTTT. This sequence encodes CASSLVLVWGTGLNTEAFF.

This clonotype came up a few times. The chain recombines TRBV20-1 with TRBJ2-5; the D is unclear. The germline gives CDR1 DFQATT, CDR2 SNEGSKA (reference sequence). Trimming left V 0 bases short and J 5 bases short, with 13 bases between. This CDR3 contains 14 residues. In DNA form, the CDR3 reads TGCAGTGCTAGAGATAGACGAGCGAGGGAGACCCAGTACTTC. Its translation: CSARDRRARETQYF.

This clonotype was recorded many times. This chain uses TRBV2 with TRBJ1-4; D not resolved. Germline CDR1 is SNHLY and CDR2 is FYNNEI. V was clipped by 4 bases and J by 0 bases, with 24 bases between them. The CDR3 consists of 20 residues. The CDR3 sequence is CASSASGVGYVSATNEKLFF. The CDR3 nucleotides read TGTGCCAGCAGTGCCTCGGGTGTTGGCTACGTCTCCGCAACTAATGAAAAACTGTTTTTT.

This clonotype was counted only a few times. This chain connects TRBV14 to TRBJ1-1; maybe TRBD1 (5 bases). Germline CDR1 SGHDN, CDR2 FVKESK. The CDR3 length is 14 residues. V was cut by 1 base and J by 1 base, with 7 bases left in between. Here the CDR3 reads CASSQGGTNTEAFF. The CDR3 DNA is TGTGCCAGCAGCCAAGGGGGGACGAACACTGAAGCTTTCTTT.

This clonotype was seen at least ten times. V gene TRBV29-1 combines with J gene TRBJ1-6; 7 nucleotides line up with TRBD1. CDR1 is SQVTM, CDR2 ANQGSEA, per germline. The CDR3 has 13 amino acids. CDR3 in amino acids: CAGQLTYNSPLHF. The CDR3 bases are TGCGCGGGACAGCTCACCTATAATTCACCCCTCCACTTT.

This clonotype was observed a handful of times. The chain employs TRBV9 and TRBJ1-1; D remains unclear. The V gene lost 0 bases and the J gene lost 4 bases, with 13 bases spanning the gap. The germline V gene has CDR1 SGDLS and CDR2 YYNGEE. This CDR3 has 15 residues. The CDR3, as DNA: TGTGCCAGCAGCGTAGGATGGCTCGAGGGCACTGAAGCTTTCTTT. Its protein product is CASSVGWLEGTEAFF.

This clonotype was counted at least ten times. The chain joins TRBV20-1 to TRBJ2-1; D possibly corresponds to TRBD2 (6 bases). Germline V gene data show CDR1 as DFQATT and CDR2 as SNEGSKA (reference sequence). Trimming removed 5 bases from V and 5 bases from J, with 19 bases in between. The CDR3 is 15 residues long. The chain's CDR3 is CSASQGGRKDNEQFF. The CDR3 DNA is TGCAGTGCTTCCCAGGGAGGTCGGAAGGACAATGAGCAGTTCTTC.

J is TRBJ2-1 and V is TRBV12-3 or TRBV12-4; 10 positions agree with TRBD1. This CDR3 region has 16 residues. J lost 6 bases, V lost 8 bases, and 13 bases had no gene match. In DNA form, the CDR3 reads TGTGCCAGCTCCCCCCCCGGGACAGGGGTCATCAATGAGCAGTTCTTC. Translation gives CASSPPGTGVINEQFF.

This clonotype was picked up many times. The V gene is TRBV6-1, the J gene TRBJ2-7; no definite D call. Germline loops: CDR1 MNHNS, CDR2 SASEGT. The germline V and J ends were trimmed by 6 bases and 2 bases, with 11 bases remaining between them. This CDR3 has 13 residues. CDR3 protein: CASRRYEAYEQYF. DNA for the CDR3: TGTGCCAGCAGGCGCTACGAGGCCTACGAGCAGTACTTC.

In its sample, this clonotype was seen a few times. The chain is built from TRBV28 and TRBJ2-7; tentative D call: TRBD2 (7 bases). The CDR3 sequence is 13 residues long. The V gene lost 6 bases and the J gene lost 2 bases, with 11 bases spanning the gap. CDR1 MDHEN and CDR2 SYDVKM come from the germline V gene. The CDR3 here is CASRRGGTYEQYF. The CDR3 DNA is TGTGCCAGCAGAAGGGGGGGAACCTACGAGCAGTACTTC.